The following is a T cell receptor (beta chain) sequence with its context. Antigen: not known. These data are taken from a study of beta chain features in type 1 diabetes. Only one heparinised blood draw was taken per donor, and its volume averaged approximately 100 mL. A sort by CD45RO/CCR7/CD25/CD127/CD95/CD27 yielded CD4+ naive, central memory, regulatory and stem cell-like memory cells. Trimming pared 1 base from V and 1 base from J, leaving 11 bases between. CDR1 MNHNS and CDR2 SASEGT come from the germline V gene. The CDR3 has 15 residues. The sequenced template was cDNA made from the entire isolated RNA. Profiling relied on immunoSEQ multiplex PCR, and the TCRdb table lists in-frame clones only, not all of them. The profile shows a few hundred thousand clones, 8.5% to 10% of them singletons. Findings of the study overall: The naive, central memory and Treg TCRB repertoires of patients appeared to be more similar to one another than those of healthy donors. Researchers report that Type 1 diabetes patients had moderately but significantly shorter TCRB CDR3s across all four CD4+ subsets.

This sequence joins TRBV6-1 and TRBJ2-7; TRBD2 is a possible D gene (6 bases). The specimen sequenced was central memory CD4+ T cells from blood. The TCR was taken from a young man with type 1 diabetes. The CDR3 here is CASSEEGGASYEQYF. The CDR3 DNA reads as TGTGCCAGCAGTGAAGAGGGCGGGGCGTCCTACGAGCAGTACTTC.